Following are 30 T cell receptor beta chains from one sample sequenced in a study of blood T cell repertoires in COVID-19. Method: immunoSEQ multiplex PCR; TCRdb's copy keeps in-frame clones and lacks some. The table records some 140,000 clones, roughly 80% of them present only once. The sequenced sample consisted of PBMCs or T cells enriched from blood (not recorded which). Every receptor here comes from a middle-aged man who had recovered from COVID-19.

This chain uses TRBV30 with TRBJ1-5, with no clear D. V lost 0 bases to trimming and J lost 1 base, with 7 bases between them. The CDR3 has 14 residues. Looked up from germline, CDR1 is GTSNPN and CDR2 is SVGIG (reference sequence). The chain's CDR3 is CAWSVSVSNQPQHF. The CDR3 DNA reads TGTGCCTGGAGTGTATCAGTGAGCAATCAGCCCCAGCATTTT. Supplemented by reference TRBV30 and TRBJ1-5, the full variable domain reads SQTIHQWPATLVQPVGSPLSLECTVEGTSNPNLYWYRQAAGRGLQLLFYSVGIGQISSEVPQNLSASRPQDRQFILSSKKLLLSDSGFYLCAWSVSVSNQPQHFGDGTRLSIL.

The chain has TRBV6-2 or TRBV6-3 and TRBJ2-7; 8 nucleotides line up with TRBD2. The V gene's germline CDR1 is MNHEY and CDR2 SVGEGT. The CDR3 is made up of 14 amino acids. V dropped 4 bases and J dropped 3; count of bases not matched to a gene: 5. Here the CDR3 reads CASSLAGRYYEQYF. For the CDR3, the DNA is TGTGCCAGCAGTTTAGCGGGGAGATACTACGAGCAGTACTTC.

The CDR3 loop reads CASSVLASFTDTQYF. CDR3 DNA: TGTGCCAGCAGCGTACTAGCATCTTTCACAGATACGCAGTATTTT. This sequence joins TRBV9 and TRBJ2-3, with a tentative D call TRBD2 (5 bases). Germline V gene data show CDR1 as SGDLS and CDR2 as YYNGEE. This CDR3 has 15 residues. Trimming cost V 1 base and J 2 bases, with 11 bases left between them.

In its sample, this clone was seen once. The V and J genes are TRBV14 and TRBJ1-2; TRBD1 is a possible D gene (5 bases). The length of the CDR3 is 17 residues. V was shortened by 4 bases and J by 4 bases, with 22 bases between the two germline ends. CDR1 SGHDN and CDR2 FVKESK come from the germline V gene. The CDR3 spells CASSPVLGTTLSYGYTF. In DNA, the CDR3 is TGTGCCAGCAGCCCCGTTTTGGGGACTACCCTATCCTATGGCTACACCTTC.

The chain has TRBV28 and TRBJ1-2; TRBD1 matches at 7 bases. Unmatched junction bases numbered 4, after V lost 2 bases and J lost 4 bases. Germline V CDR1 and CDR2: MDHEN, SYDVKM. This CDR3 region has 14 residues. Written as DNA, the CDR3 is TGTGCCAGCAGTTTAACAGGGGCGGTCTATGGCTACACCTTC. Translation gives CASSLTGAVYGYTF.

This chain joins TRBV7-9 and TRBJ1-1, with a tentative D call TRBD1 (6 bases). Germline assignment: CDR1 SEHNR and CDR2 FQNEAQ (reference sequence). The CDR3 spans 14 residues. V was clipped by 4 bases and J by 1 base, with 10 bases between them. DNA of the CDR3: TGTGCCAGCAGCTCGGCAGGGGAGAACACTGAAGCTTTCTTT. Its translation: CASSSAGENTEAFF.

V and J are TRBV6-4 and TRBJ2-1; 11 positions match TRBD1. After removal of 4 bases from V and 6 bases from J, the junction contained 5 bases not matched to a gene. The germline V gene encodes CDR1 MRHNA and CDR2 SNTAGT. The CDR3 extends over 15 amino acids. In DNA form, the CDR3 reads TGTGCCAGCAGTGTTTCCGGGACAGGGGGCAATGAGCAGTTCTTC. Protein: CASSVSGTGGNEQFF.

This clone has only a few counts. The V and J genes are TRBV4-2 and TRBJ2-2; 9 nucleotides line up with TRBD2. The CDR3 is 19 amino acids. Germline trimming cut 0 bases from V and 0 bases from J; bases unmatched to any gene: 8. CDR1 LGHNA and CDR2 YNFKEQ come from the germline V gene. For the CDR3, the DNA is TGTGCCAGCAGCCAAGAGTCAAAAGCGGGGGGCTCGAACACCGGGGAGCTGTTTTTT. Its translation: CASSQESKAGGSNTGELFF.

The chain joins TRBV7-9 to TRBJ2-1; possible D gene TRBD1, 8 bases. V lost 3 bases and J lost 6, with 15 bases in between. The CDR3 is 15 residues long. CDR1 and CDR2 from the germline V gene are SEHNR and FQNEAQ (reference sequence). Written as DNA, the CDR3 is TGTGCCAGCAGCTTGAGACAGGGGAGGGTCAATGAGCAGTTCTTC. This sequence encodes CASSLRQGRVNEQFF.

This clone occurred a few times. The V call is TRBV7-3, the J call TRBJ1-2; 10 bases are a match to TRBD1. CDR1 and CDR2 from the germline V gene are SGHTA and FQGTGA. The CDR3 has 15 amino acids. V gave up 5 bases and J gave up 5 bases; unmatched junction bases: 8. CDR3 nucleotide sequence: TGTGCCAGCAGCCAGACAGGGGGCAGGATTTATGGCTACACCTTC. Translation gives CASSQTGGRIYGYTF.

This chain connects TRBV11-2 to TRBJ2-7; 8 bases match TRBD2. The CDR3 extends over 14 amino acids. CDR1 and CDR2 from the germline V gene are SGHAT and FQNNGV. The J segment lost 3 bases and the V segment lost 6 bases, leaving 7 bases of the junction unmatched. Here the CDR3 reads CASRIGGADYEQYF. DNA for the CDR3: TGTGCCAGCAGGATCGGGGGGGCTGACTACGAGCAGTACTTC. The full variable domain, its missing parts supplied by reference TRBV11-2 and TRBJ2-7, is EAGVAQSPRYKIIEKRQSVAFWCNPISGHATLYWYQQILGQGPKLLIQFQNNGVVDDSQLPKDRFSAERLKGVDSTLKIQPAKLEDSAVYLCASRIGGADYEQYFGPGTRLTVT.

The chain has TRBV7-2 and TRBJ1-5, with TRBD1 as a possible D gene (6 bases). Germline lookup yields CDR1 SGHTA and CDR2 FQGNSA. The V end was cut by 5 bases, the J end by 1 base, with 12 bases between. This CDR3 contains 15 residues. The CDR3 region has the DNA TGTGCCAGCAGCGAAAAGACAGGCAGCAATCAGCCCCAGCATTTT. Amino acid sequence: CASSEKTGSNQPQHF. The complete variable domain, with remaining parts taken from reference TRBV7-2 and TRBJ1-5, reads GAGVSQSPSNKVTEKGKDVELRCDPISGHTALYWYRQSLGQGLEFLIYFQGNSAPDKSGLPSDRFSAERTGGSVSTLTIQRTQQEDSAVYLCASSEKTGSNQPQHFGDGTRLSIL.

The rearrangement links TRBV19 to TRBJ2-2; D call uncertain. This CDR3 region has 16 residues. The germline V gene has CDR1 LNHDA and CDR2 SQIVND (reference sequence). The V end was cut by 8 bases, the J end by 2 bases, with 18 bases between. CDR3 nucleotide sequence: TGTGCCAGTTCCGGGTTGCGGATAACTAACACCGGGGAGCTGTTTTTT. Residues: CASSGLRITNTGELFF. Looking up the rest from reference TRBV19 and TRBJ2-2 gives the full variable domain: DGGITQSPKYLFRKEGQNVTLSCEQNLNHDAMYWYRQDPGQGLRLIYYSQIVNDFQKGDIAEGYSVSREKKESFPLTVTSAQKNPTAFYLCASSGLRITNTGELFFGEGSRLTVL.

The chain joins TRBV3-1 (or the pseudogene TRBV3-2) to TRBJ1-2, with 10 bases aligning to TRBD1. CDR1 is LGHDT, CDR2 YNNKEL, per germline (reference sequence). The V segment lost 1 base and the J segment 8 bases; nucleotides outside the gene matches: 4. The CDR3 covers 14 residues. CDR3 in amino acids: CASSQGQGAAGYTF. The CDR3 DNA reads as TGTGCCAGCAGCCAAGGACAGGGGGCGGCCGGCTACACCTTC.

The V gene is TRBV18, the J gene TRBJ1-1, with D perhaps TRBD1 (5 bases). Germline loops: CDR1 KGHSH, CDR2 LQKENI. Trimming left V 3 bases short and J 4 bases short, with 15 bases between. This CDR3 region has 15 residues. CDR3 sequence reads: CASSPTREGRTEAFF. The CDR3 region has the DNA TGTGCCAGCTCACCTACAAGGGAGGGGCGCACTGAAGCTTTCTTT.

This rearrangement joins TRBV5-1 to TRBJ2-2; D is uncertain. The germline V gene encodes CDR1 SGHRS and CDR2 YFSETQ. This CDR3 has 11 residues. The ends were cut back, 2 bases at V and 6 bases at J, with 2 bases in the middle. CDR3 protein: CASSFSGELFF. CDR3 DNA: TGCGCCAGCAGCTTCTCCGGGGAGCTGTTTTTT.

CDR3 DNA: TGTGCCAGCAGTGAACAGGCCTACAATCAGCCCCAGCATTTT. Protein sequence: CASSEQAYNQPQHF. This chain links TRBV6-1 with TRBJ1-5; D uncertain. This CDR3 has 14 residues. V lost 2 bases, J lost 3 bases, and 8 bases lay in between. The V gene's germline CDR1 is MNHNS and CDR2 SASEGT.

The rearrangement links TRBV3-1 (or the pseudogene TRBV3-2) to TRBJ1-6; D not certain. Deletions cut 3 bases from V and 9 bases from J, with 9 bases between. Germline V gene lookup returns CDR1 LGHDT and CDR2 YNNKEL (reference sequence). CDR3 length: 13 residues. This CDR3 reads CASSQGEGSPLHF. The CDR3 DNA follows: TGTGCCAGCAGCCAGGGTGAGGGTTCACCCCTCCACTTT.

The gene calls are TRBV19 and TRBJ2-2; 7 bases fit TRBD1. V lost 6 bases and J lost 6; bases outside the gene matches: 7. This CDR3 contains 14 residues. The germline V gene has CDR1 LNHDA and CDR2 SQIVND (reference sequence). The CDR3 loop reads CASSPHRGAGELFF. In nucleotides, the CDR3 is TGTGCCAGTAGCCCACACAGGGGAGCCGGGGAGCTGTTTTTT.

The rearrangement uses TRBV5-1 and TRBJ2-3; 13 nucleotides align to TRBD2. This CDR3 comprises 15 residues. With V trimmed by 4 bases and J by 2 bases, 1 base remained unmatched. The germline V gene has CDR1 SGHRS and CDR2 YFSETQ. For the CDR3, the DNA is TGCGCCAGCAGCGGGACTAGCGGGGCCACAGATACGCAGTATTTT. Its translation is CASSGTSGATDTQYF.

This clone was detected only a few times. V and J are TRBV27 and TRBJ2-1; 10 positions match TRBD2. Unmatched junction bases numbered 10, after V lost 7 bases and J lost 4 bases. The CDR3 length is 16 residues. Germline-derived CDR1 and CDR2 are MNHEY and SMNVEV (reference sequence). This chain's CDR3 is CASTPGLAGAYNEQFF. The CDR3 DNA follows: TGTGCCAGCACCCCTGGCCTAGCGGGGGCTTACAATGAGCAGTTCTTC.

The chain uses TRBV6-4 and TRBJ2-3; 9 positions agree with TRBD2. From germline, CDR1 is MRHNA and CDR2 SNTAGT. The CDR3 has 17 residues. The V and J ends lost 6 bases and 6 bases, in that order; junction bases with no gene match: 16. In DNA, the CDR3 is TGTGCCAGCAGGGCGGAGGGGCGGGGGGGCCTCGCGGATACGCAGTATTTT. Its translation is CASRAEGRGGLADTQYF.

The V call is TRBV19, the J call TRBJ1-1; D is unresolved. The germline gives CDR1 LNHDA, CDR2 SQIVND (reference sequence). The V end was cut by 6 bases, the J end by 13 bases, with 21 bases between. CDR3 length: 13 amino acids. The DNA of the CDR3 is TGTGCCAGTAGATATACGGCCCAGTTTGCGGTTTTCTTT. Translation: CASRYTAQFAVFF.

This clone was observed a few times. This sequence joins TRBV28 and TRBJ1-2; 7 nucleotides match TRBD1. The CDR3 totals 14 residues. In germline, CDR1 is MDHEN, CDR2 SYDVKM. Losses at the gene ends were 3 bases for V and 4 bases for J; bases not matched to a gene: 5. The CDR3 nucleotides read TGTGCCAGCAGTTTGGAACAGGGGACCTATGGCTACACCTTC. The encoded protein is CASSLEQGTYGYTF.

This rearrangement joins TRBV3-1 (or the pseudogene TRBV3-2) to TRBJ2-7; D remains unclear. There are 13 residues in the CDR3. The V gene's germline CDR1 is LGHDT and CDR2 YNNKEL (reference sequence). V dropped 2 bases and J dropped 0 bases, with 5 bases sitting between them. CDR3 amino acids: CASSQLSSYEQYF. The CDR3 nucleotides read TGTGCCAGCAGCCAACTCAGCTCCTACGAGCAGTACTTC.

The chain uses TRBV24-1 and TRBJ2-5, with no clear D. This CDR3 is built from 14 residues. Per the germline V gene, CDR1 is KGHDR and CDR2 is SFDVKD. V was trimmed by 4 bases and J by 5 bases, leaving 13 bases between them. The DNA for the CDR3 is TGTGCCACCAGTGACCCGGTGGTCGGGGAGACCCAGTACTTC. This encodes CATSDPVVGETQYF.

The CDR3 coding sequence is TGCGCCAGCAGCCAAGCAGGGGGAGGAAACACCATATATTTT. Translation: CASSQAGGGNTIYF. The chain joins TRBV4-3 to TRBJ1-3; 7 bases match TRBD1. This CDR3 has 14 amino acids. J was trimmed by 4 bases and V by 1 base; bases with no gene match: 1. Germline V gene lookup returns CDR1 LGHNA and CDR2 YSLEER.

The rearrangement uses TRBV10-3 and TRBJ1-1; 7 nucleotides align to TRBD1. This CDR3 has 11 residues. V was clipped by 4 bases and J by 10 bases; unmatched bases: 3. The germline gives CDR1 ENHRY, CDR2 SYGVKD. As DNA, the CDR3 is TGTGCCATCAGTGCTCCAGGGGGAGCTTTCTTT. Protein: CAISAPGGAFF.

The chain joins TRBV6-5 to TRBJ1-1; the D gene is possibly TRBD1 (6 bases). The germline CDR1 and CDR2 sequences are MNHEY and SVGAGI. CDR3 length equals 13 residues. Between the trimmed V and J ends, which lost 1 base and 11 bases, there was a span of 14 bases. The CDR3 protein is CASSYFSQGQAFF. The CDR3 DNA sequence: TGTGCCAGCAGTTACTTTTCTCAGGGGCAGGCTTTCTTT.

V gene TRBV4-1 combines with J gene TRBJ1-2; D uncertain. CDR3 length equals 19 residues. Germline V CDR1 and CDR2: MGHRA, YSYEKL. Trimming cost V 0 bases and J 5 bases, with 25 bases left between them. The CDR3 coding sequence is TGCGCCAGCAGCCAAGAAAGGTCGGGAATACTGGGAGGGATATATGGCTACACCTTC. It specifies CASSQERSGILGGIYGYTF.